This paragraph reports one T cell receptor (beta chain). This clonotype was recorded at least ten times. This receptor's antigen is unknown. No much larger clonotype is one base removed from it; base qualities were not supplied. The donors were around 39 Caucasian individuals from Russia, aged 6 to 90 years, who were systemically healthy. Around 10 milliliters of peripheral blood were collected from each donor into EDTA-treated Vacutainer tubes. Ficoll-Paque density-gradient centrifugation was used to isolate PBMCs, with at least 7 million obtained per sample. Total RNA was extracted from PBMCs with Trizol reagent, with at least 6 micrograms obtained per sample. For every donor, flow cytometry on a PBMC aliquot measured the percentage of naive CD45RAhigh/CD27high T cells. The sample originates from a study of blood T cells in healthy people across ages (dated by TCRdb to the mid-2010s). Turning to the overall study: In model experiments, roughly one uniquely barcoded TCR beta cDNA molecule per two T cells was captured by template switching. Using deep sequencing normalized with unique cDNA molecular identifiers, the study measured how TCR beta repertoire diversity changes with age. Donors were grouped into four age groups: young (average roughly 16 years), middle-aged (approximately 41), aged (62) and long-lived (around 80). To avoid experimental bias, donors of different ages were distributed randomly across sequencing lanes. Two additional independent replicas of 1 million unique cDNA reads from the same blood draw were analyzed for two donors (one aged 18 to 29 and one aged 80 or older). Summary of the overall study and its limitations: Because profiling used bulk unsorted PBMCs, naive and antigen-experienced compartments could not be compared conclusively. Because donor CMV infection status was unknown, age-related changes in expanded clonotypes were potentially confounded. Total diversity estimates from one million sequenced T cells were considered lower bounds and underestimates. Compared with the aged group, the long-lived group had more naive CD4+ T cells, fewer expanded clones and increased TCR diversity, suggesting age selection. A strong correlation was found between observed TCR beta diversity and the percentage of naive T cells measured by flow cytometry. As age increased, observed TCR beta diversity per million T cells dropped in a roughly linear way, and a significant reduction was already evident by age 40.

The CDR3, from cysteine to phenylalanine, totals 14 residues. Only the CDR3 DNA stays, 42 bases, in frame from base 1. Trimming removed 6 bases from V and 15 bases from J, leaving 24 bases between the germline ends. Library creation used 5' RACE. These reads were obtained on an Illumina HiSeq 2500. The second PCR ran for about 7 to 11 cycles and used a J-beta primer mix along with a sample-barcoded 5' primer. A unique molecular identifier was introduced onto each TCR beta cDNA molecule by a template-switch 5' adaptor carrying 12 random nucleotides. At least 3 million CDR3-containing paired-end reads were obtained from each sample. First-strand cDNA was synthesized from all RNA with the Mint cDNA synthesis kit, primed by a TRBC-specific oligonucleotide. All cDNA was treated with uracil-DNA glycosylase and then went through a first 18-cycle PCR with the universal primers M1SS and BC2_uni_R. Regarding the original processing steps: Normalization of each sample was performed by random selection of 1 million high-quality reads, each carrying a distinct molecular identifier. Reads with shared molecular identifiers were discarded instead of being binned into consensus sequences. CDR3 identification, clonotype clustering and error correction used MiTCR with a Q25 quality threshold and the strictest error-elimination algorithm. Lower-bound total TCR beta diversity was estimated with a nonparametric unseen species model using Euler transformation. TCRdb handled the public reads itself, with Q25 trimming in fastp and clone calling in MiXCR, and kept productive beta chains. Identical CDR3 protein sequences are pooled into one entry, listed with their most common genes and DNA. It is TCRdb's table, rather than the study itself, that gives the V and J calls and clone size. The sample table lists about 650,000 distinct CDR3 sequences, less than 40% of them with a count of one. Roughly 15% of the sample lies in the top ten.

The receptor chain draws on TRBV12-3 or TRBV12-4 and TRBJ2-1; the D gene is possibly TRBD1 or TRBD2, with 5 bases matching each. This clonotype originated in a woman aged 80 or older in good health. Donor details come from another sample of the same person, matched by shared clones. Sequences were obtained from blood. The nucleotides are TGTGCCAGCAGCCCACACACTCAGGGAGTGGTAGTGTTCTTC. It translates as CASSPHTQGVVVFF.